The 29 T cell receptor beta chains given below trace back to one sample, sequenced in a study of blood T cell repertoires in COVID-19. Only in-frame clones appear in the TCRdb table, and some are missing; sequencing was by immunoSEQ multiplex PCR. The sample lists 61,000 or so clones, about 86% occurring once. The sequenced sample was peripheral blood. These receptor sequences come from a woman of 80 years or more with active COVID-19.

In its sample, this clone was seen once. The chain uses TRBV19 and TRBJ1-5; D is uncertain. Germline values: CDR1 LNHDA, CDR2 SQIVND (reference sequence). Trimming cost V 3 bases and J 4 bases, with 7 bases left between them. This CDR3 has 13 amino acids. The CDR3, as DNA: TGTGCCAGTAGTATCTCTAAGAATCAGCCCCAGCATTTT. Amino acid sequence: CASSISKNQPQHF.

The chain employs TRBV5-1 and TRBJ2-3, with 12 positions matching TRBD2. After removal of 4 bases from V and 5 bases from J, the junction contained 11 bases not matched to a gene. Germline values: CDR1 SGHRS, CDR2 YFSETQ. The CDR3 consists of 17 residues. The CDR3 spells CASSPTSGGPDGDTQYF. Written as DNA, the CDR3 is TGCGCCAGCAGCCCAACTAGCGGGGGGCCCGACGGAGATACGCAGTATTTT. Looking up the rest from reference TRBV5-1 and TRBJ2-3 gives the full variable domain: KAGVTQTPRYLIKTRGQQVTLSCSPISGHRSVSWYQQTPGQGLQFLFEYFSETQRNKGNFPGRFSGRQFSNSRSEMNVSTLELGDSALYLCASSPTSGGPDGDTQYFGPGTRLTVL.

This chain connects TRBV14 to TRBJ2-2; D is unclear. Germline-derived CDR1 and CDR2 are SGHDN and FVKESK. The CDR3 runs 13 residues. The V end lost 4 bases, the J end lost 5 bases, and 8 bases lay between the germline ends. The CDR3 DNA sequence: TGTGCCAGCAGCCTGCTAGTGACCGGGGAGCTGTTTTTT. Translation gives CASSLLVTGELFF.

This chain uses TRBV7-9 with TRBJ2-7; 9 bases align to TRBD1. The CDR3 loop spans 17 amino acids. The germline CDR1 and CDR2 sequences are SEHNR and FQNEAQ (reference sequence). Trimming took 5 bases from V and 1 from J; bases not matched to a gene: 12. CDR3 protein: CASSHRKDRGLSYEQYF. In DNA, the CDR3 is TGTGCCAGCAGCCACCGAAAGGACAGGGGCCTTTCCTACGAGCAGTACTTC. Full variable domain (outside the CDR3, taken from reference TRBV7-9 and TRBJ2-7): DTGVSQNPRHKITKRGQNVTFRCDPISEHNRLYWYRQTLGQGPEFLTYFQNEAQLEKSRLLSDRFSAERPKGSFSTLEIQRTEQGDSAMYLCASSHRKDRGLSYEQYFGPGTRLTVT.

This chain uses TRBV12-3 or TRBV12-4 with TRBJ1-5; no clear D. V was shortened by 6 bases and J by 3 bases, with 9 bases between the two germline ends. This CDR3 is 13 amino acids long. The CDR3 DNA follows: TGTGCCAGCAGCCGGGATTACAATCAGCCCCAGCATTTT. Its translation is CASSRDYNQPQHF.

In this sample, this clone turned up a few times. Relative to the germline gene, one junction end is altered; a read error may explain this. The V call is TRBV7-7, the J call TRBJ1-3; weak D call: TRBD1 (5 bases). Germline V gene data show CDR1 as SSHAT and CDR2 as FNYEAQ (reference sequence). The CDR3 extends over 15 amino acids. The CDR3 here is CASSPDSSSGNTIYF. The CDR3 DNA sequence: TGTGCTAGCAGCCCCGACAGTAGCTCTGGAAACACCATATATTTT.

The chain uses TRBV7-9 and TRBJ1-1; D gene ambiguous. Trimming cost V 1 base and J 1 base, with 4 bases left between them. This CDR3 has 13 amino acids. The germline gives CDR1 SEHNR, CDR2 FQNEAQ (reference sequence). The CDR3, as DNA: TGTGCCAGCAGCTTAGAACAGAACACTGAAGCTTTCTTT. It specifies CASSLEQNTEAFF.

This clone was counted a few times. The chain employs TRBV5-1 and TRBJ2-2, with D maybe TRBD1 (8 bases). V dropped 4 bases and J dropped 3 bases, with 13 bases sitting between them. The CDR3 loop spans 15 amino acids. Germline loops: CDR1 SGHRS, CDR2 YFSETQ. The DNA of the CDR3 is TGCGCCAGCAGCAGACAGGGGAGGGACACCGGGGAGCTGTTTTTT. It specifies CASSRQGRDTGELFF.

The chain recombines TRBV29-1 with TRBJ2-7, with 12 positions matching TRBD2. The germline V gene encodes CDR1 SQVTM and CDR2 ANQGSEA. The CDR3 contains 15 residues. Losses at the gene ends were 6 bases for V and 2 bases for J; bases not matched to a gene: 8. In DNA form, the CDR3 reads TGCAGCGTACAACTAGCGGGGGGCCCCACCTACGAGCAGTACTTC. Protein sequence: CSVQLAGGPTYEQYF.

V is TRBV2 and J is TRBJ1-3, with TRBD1 as a possible D gene (6 bases). Germline V gene sequence: CDR1 SNHLY, CDR2 FYNNEI. V was shortened by 7 bases and J by 4 bases, with 11 bases between the two germline ends. CDR3 size: 13 residues. Written as DNA, the CDR3 is TGTGCCAGCACAGGGGAGAGGGGAAACACCATATATTTT. Its protein is CASTGERGNTIYF.

The sample holds one count of this clone. The V call is TRBV5-6, the J call TRBJ2-3; 13 nucleotides match TRBD2. This CDR3 comprises 15 residues. Germline V CDR1 and CDR2: SGHDT, YYEEEE. V lost 4 bases and J lost 6; bases outside the gene matches: 5. CDR3 sequence reads: CASSTGLAGVDTQYF. CDR3 DNA sequence: TGTGCCAGCAGCACCGGACTAGCGGGGGTGGATACGCAGTATTTT.

This clone was seen a handful of times. The V gene is TRBV2, the J gene TRBJ2-3, with 15 bases lining up with TRBD2. The CDR3 totals 15 residues. Trimming took 6 bases from V and 9 from J; bases not matched to a gene: 7. Germline lookup yields CDR1 SNHLY and CDR2 FYNNEI. The CDR3 nucleotides are TGTGCCAGCAGCCCTTGGACTAGCGGGGGGGACACGCAGTATTTT. The encoded protein is CASSPWTSGGDTQYF. Filled out from reference TRBV2 and TRBJ2-3, the complete variable domain reads EPEVTQTPSHQVTQMGQEVILRCVPISNHLYFYWYRQILGQKVEFLVSFYNNEISEKSEIFDDQFSVERPDGSNFTLKIRSTKLEDSAMYFCASSPWTSGGDTQYFGPGTRLTVL.

DNA for the CDR3: TGCAGCGTTGGTGAAGGGGGAGATGGCTACACCTTC. Translation gives CSVGEGGDGYTF. The chain combines TRBV29-1 with TRBJ1-2; weak D call: TRBD1 (6 bases). CDR1 is SQVTM and CDR2 is ANQGSEA in the germline V gene. The germline V and J ends were trimmed by 4 bases and 6 bases, with 12 bases remaining between them. This CDR3 comprises 12 residues.

The chain joins TRBV7-2 to TRBJ2-1; D is undetermined. Trimming cost V 5 bases and J 4 bases, with 3 bases left between them. Looked up from germline, CDR1 is SGHTA and CDR2 is FQGNSA. The CDR3 runs to 11 residues. DNA of the CDR3: TGTGCCAGCAGCCCTTACAATGAGCAGTTCTTC. Protein: CASSPYNEQFF.

The chain uses TRBV28 and TRBJ1-4, with D possibly matching TRBD1 (6 bases). The ends were cut back, 6 bases at V and 8 bases at J, with 19 bases in the middle. The CDR3 covers 15 residues. Germline CDR1 and CDR2: MDHEN and SYDVKM. Here the CDR3 DNA reads TGTGCCAGCAGCCCCGGCGACAGGTGGGCAGAAAAACTGTTTTTT. It translates to CASSPGDRWAEKLFF. Complete variable domain (other parts from reference TRBV28 and TRBJ1-4): DVKVTQSSRYLVKRTGEKVFLECVQDMDHENMFWYRQDPGLGLRLIYFSYDVKMKEKGDIPEGYSVSREKKERFSLILESASTNQTSMYLCASSPGDRWAEKLFFGSGTQLSVL.

This rearrangement joins TRBV6-5 to TRBJ1-2, with TRBD1 matching 7 bases. CDR1 is MNHEY, CDR2 SVGAGI, per germline. CDR3 length: 13 residues. V shed 6 bases, J shed 5 bases, and the junction held 6 bases outside the gene matches. CDR3: CASSPGTVYGYTF. Here the CDR3 DNA reads TGTGCCAGCAGCCCCGGGACAGTATATGGCTACACCTTC.

This clone was seen just once. The junction differs from germline at one of its ends, possibly a read error. J is TRBJ2-1 and V is TRBV4-1, with 14 positions matching TRBD2. The CDR3 has 16 residues. Germline loops: CDR1 MGHRA, CDR2 YSYEKL. The DNA for the CDR3 is TGCGCCAGCAGCCAGGGCGCGGGACTAGCGGGGGTGGCGTTGGTCTTC. Its protein product is CASSQGAGLAGVALVF.

The rearrangement uses TRBV4-3 and TRBJ1-1; TRBD1 might be the D (5 bases). V dropped 0 bases and J dropped 3 bases, with 11 bases sitting between them. This CDR3 region has 15 residues. Looked up from germline, CDR1 is LGHNA and CDR2 is YSLEER. This CDR3 is CASSQDLGGDTEAFF. The CDR3 DNA follows: TGCGCCAGCAGCCAAGATTTGGGGGGGGACACTGAAGCTTTCTTT.

The J gene is TRBJ1-2, the V gene TRBV9, with 8 bases that match TRBD1. The ends lost 6 bases at V and 2 bases at J; junction bases unmatched: 9. The CDR3 runs to 15 residues. CDR1 is SGDLS, CDR2 YYNGEE, per germline. The CDR3 reads CASTVRGQGNYGYTF. The CDR3 coding sequence is TGTGCCAGCACGGTGAGAGGACAGGGAAACTATGGCTACACCTTC.

This rearrangement joins TRBV7-2 to TRBJ1-1; 11 positions agree with TRBD1. The germline V gene encodes CDR1 SGHTA and CDR2 FQGNSA. Losses at the gene ends were 3 bases for V and 3 bases for J; bases not matched to a gene: 3. The CDR3 runs 15 residues. In nucleotides, the CDR3 is TGTGCCAGCAGCTTTCGGACAGGGGGCTACACTGAAGCTTTCTTT. This codes for CASSFRTGGYTEAFF.

This clone was seen just once. The V gene is TRBV3-1 (or the pseudogene TRBV3-2), the J gene TRBJ2-3, with D perhaps matching TRBD1 (6 bases). Germline V CDR1 and CDR2: LGHDT, YNNKEL (reference sequence). The CDR3 is 14 residues long. Between the trimmed V and J ends, which lost 3 bases and 9 bases, there was a span of 16 bases. The CDR3 loop reads CASSHSQGTRTQYF. CDR3 in DNA: TGTGCCAGCAGCCATAGCCAGGGGACACGAACGCAGTATTTT.

The chain recombines TRBV9 with TRBJ2-5; TRBD1 matches at 9 bases. The CDR3 has 15 residues. From germline, CDR1 is SGDLS and CDR2 YYNGEE. V trimming: 4 bases; J trimming: 3 bases; junction bases outside the gene matches: 7. CDR3 sequence (DNA): TGTGCCAGCAGCTGGGGACAGGGCCGGGAAGAGACCCAGTACTTC. Its translation: CASSWGQGREETQYF.

V gene TRBV5-4 combines with J gene TRBJ1-1; 7 nucleotides match TRBD1. The J segment lost 4 bases and the V segment lost 1 base, leaving 4 bases of the junction unmatched. The CDR3 is made up of 14 amino acids. Per germline, CDR1 SGHNT and CDR2 YYREEE (reference sequence). CDR3 loop: CASSLQGVSTEAFF. DNA of the CDR3: TGTGCCAGCAGCTTGCAGGGGGTAAGCACTGAAGCTTTCTTT.

V usage is TRBV29-1 and J usage is TRBJ2-3; weak D call: TRBD1 (5 bases). The CDR3 loop spans 12 amino acids. CDR1 and CDR2 (germline): SQVTM, ANQGSEA. The V and J ends lost 4 bases and 4 bases respectively, with 9 bases between them. In DNA form, the CDR3 reads TGCAGCGTTGGGGGCCGGGCAGATACGCAGTATTTT. Translated, it gives CSVGGRADTQYF.

The chain couples TRBV3-1 (or the pseudogene TRBV3-2) to TRBJ2-1; 10 nucleotides agree with TRBD2. The CDR3 has 16 amino acids. Germline CDR1 and CDR2: LGHDT and YNNKEL (reference sequence). The V gene end was trimmed by 1 base and the J gene end by 7 bases; junction bases not matched to a gene: 7. This chain's CDR3 is CASSQGASGGQNEQFF. CDR3 coding DNA: TGTGCCAGCAGCCAAGGGGCTAGCGGGGGCCAAAATGAGCAGTTCTTC.

The V call is TRBV4-1, the J call TRBJ2-7; 7 bases line up with TRBD2. Losses at the gene ends were 6 bases for V and 6 bases for J; bases not matched to a gene: 8. This CDR3 has 13 residues. Germline V CDR1 and CDR2: MGHRA, YSYEKL. CDR3 in amino acids: CASRTGTTGEQYF. In DNA, the CDR3 is TGCGCCAGCAGAACCGGGACTACAGGCGAGCAGTACTTC.

This chain joins TRBV7-3 and TRBJ2-1, with D tentatively TRBD1 (5 bases). The CDR3 runs 15 residues. V lost 1 base and J lost 7, with 14 bases in between. Germline CDR1 SGHTA, CDR2 FQGTGA. The CDR3 bases are TGTGCCAGCAGCTTAAGGGGCGGATTTGGGAATGAGCAGTTCTTC. Its translation is CASSLRGGFGNEQFF.

The chain combines TRBV10-2 with TRBJ2-1; 12 bases map to TRBD2. Germline loops: CDR1 WSHSY, CDR2 SAAADI. The J segment lost 10 bases and the V segment lost 5 bases, leaving 9 bases of the junction unmatched. The CDR3 sequence is 15 residues long. DNA for the CDR3: TGCGCCAGCAGTAAGGCCCTAGCGGGGGGGCCGGAGCAGTTCTTC. It is translated as CASSKALAGGPEQFF.

The CDR3 DNA reads TGTGCCAGCAGTAAGGGACTGTTCTACGAGCAGTACTTC. Its protein product is CASSKGLFYEQYF. The J gene is TRBJ2-7, the V gene TRBV6-2 or TRBV6-3; tentatively, D is TRBD2 (6 bases). From germline, CDR1 is MNHEY and CDR2 SVGEGT. This CDR3 is built from 13 residues. The ends were cut back, 5 bases at V and 3 bases at J, with 11 bases in the middle.